Following are 18 T cell receptor beta chains from one sample sequenced in a study of OX40 agonist ivuxolimab in advanced cancers. This table comes from immunoSEQ multiplex PCR, and its TCRdb copy is limited to in-frame clones, with some not included. The data hold around 26,000 clones, with around 85% observed a single time. Source: CD4+ or CD8+ T cells sorted from blood, taken in a trial of the OX40 agonist ivuxolimab. The receptors derive from an adult with an advanced solid tumor such as melanoma, head and neck, liver or kidney cancer.

This sequence joins TRBV13 and TRBJ1-2; 9 nucleotides align to TRBD1. Looked up from germline, CDR1 is PRHDT and CDR2 is FYEKMQ (reference sequence). The CDR3 is 13 residues long. V lost 5 bases to trimming and J lost 12 bases; unmatched junction nucleotides: 10. CDR3 nucleotides: TGTGCCAGCAGCCGATCTAATGACAGGGGGAACACCTTC. Amino acids: CASSRSNDRGNTF.

A single count supports this clone. V and J are TRBV2 and TRBJ2-3, with D perhaps TRBD1 (6 bases). The germline gives CDR1 SNHLY, CDR2 FYNNEI. This CDR3 has 12 amino acids. The ends were cut back, 6 bases at V and 4 bases at J, with 8 bases in the middle. CDR3 bases: TGTGCCAGCAGGGCAGGGGCAGATACGCAGTATTTT. Encoded protein: CASRAGADTQYF.

The J gene is TRBJ1-2, the V gene TRBV19, with TRBD1 matching 9 bases. Losses at the gene ends were 5 bases for V and 3 bases for J; bases not matched to a gene: 7. The germline V gene has CDR1 LNHDA and CDR2 SQIVND (reference sequence). The CDR3 runs to 15 residues. Here the CDR3 reads CASSVGQGKYYGYTF. CDR3 nucleotides: TGTGCCAGTAGTGTGGGACAGGGTAAATACTATGGCTACACCTTC.

This chain joins TRBV7-8 and TRBJ2-5; 15 nucleotides line up with TRBD2. The V gene's germline CDR1 is SGHVS and CDR2 FQNEAQ. J lost 5 bases, V lost 4 bases, and 17 bases had no gene match. CDR3 size: 20 residues. The CDR3 DNA reads TGTGCCAGCAGCTCCCCCCCCGGCGGACTAGCGGGGGGGGGTGGGGAGACCCAGTACTTC. Its translation is CASSSPPGGLAGGGGETQYF. Combining the CDR3 with reference TRBV7-8 and TRBJ2-5 gives the whole variable domain GAGVSQSPRYKVAKRGQDVALRCDPISGHVSLFWYQQALGQGPEFLTYFQNEAQLDKSGLPSDRFFAERPEGSVSTLKIQRTQQEDSAVYLCASSSPPGGLAGGGGETQYFGPGTRLLVL.

This clone rates as medium-sized. The chain joins TRBV2 to TRBJ1-5, with D possibly being TRBD1 (5 bases). Germline V gene lookup returns CDR1 SNHLY and CDR2 FYNNEI. This CDR3 has 15 amino acids. Trimming removed 7 bases from V and 2 bases from J, with 15 bases in between. The CDR3, as DNA: TGTGCCAGCATTTCGGGACGCGTGGGCAATCAGCCCCAGCATTTT. Protein: CASISGRVGNQPQHF.

The rearrangement links TRBV19 to TRBJ1-2; 7 bases match TRBD1. Looked up from germline, CDR1 is LNHDA and CDR2 is SQIVND (reference sequence). The CDR3 length is 15 residues. The V gene end was trimmed by 2 bases and the J gene end by 4 bases; junction bases not matched to a gene: 7. The CDR3 region is CASSIYTGEGYGYTF. DNA of the CDR3: TGTGCCAGTAGTATATATACAGGGGAAGGCTATGGCTACACCTTC.

The V call is TRBV21-1, the J call TRBJ1-2. TRBV21-1 is a pseudogene. CDR3 size: 16 residues. CDR3 residues: CASSKGTGWAFYGYTF. The CDR3, as DNA: TGTGCCAGCAGCAAAGGGACTGGCTGGGCTTTCTATGGCTACACCTTC.

This chain links TRBV10-1 with TRBJ2-7; 12 positions agree with TRBD2. CDR1 WNHNN and CDR2 SYGVQD come from the germline V gene (reference sequence). This CDR3 comprises 15 residues. V shed 6 bases, J shed 2 bases, and the junction held 5 bases outside the gene matches. The DNA of the CDR3 is TGCGCCAGCAGCCCACTAGCGGGAGGACCCTACGAGCAGTACTTC. Its translation: CASSPLAGGPYEQYF.

This sequence joins TRBV5-1 and TRBJ2-5; no firm D call. The J call is uncertain, as TRBJ2-7 better fits the DNA end. The CDR3 length is 14 residues. Germline CDR1 SGHRS, CDR2 YFSETQ. The CDR3 nucleotides read TGCGCCAGCAGCTATTTCGGCAAGTCCTACGAGCAGTACTTC. It yields the protein CASSYFGKSYEQYF.

This chain joins TRBV6-1 and TRBJ2-7, with D perhaps being TRBD1 or TRBD2 (6 bases each). The CDR3 sequence is 14 residues long. The V gene's germline CDR1 is MNHNS and CDR2 SASEGT. The V end lost 7 bases, the J end lost 3 bases, and 16 bases lay between the germline ends. CDR3 in DNA: TGTGCCAGCACCCAGGGAGGACAGTACTACGAGCAGTACTTC. It is translated as CASTQGGQYYEQYF.

The CDR3 region is CASSSGLAGYEQYF. DNA of the CDR3: TGTGCCAGCAGCTCGGGACTAGCGGGATACGAGCAGTACTTC. This chain connects TRBV7-6 to TRBJ2-7, with 13 bases fitting TRBD2. CDR1 is SGHVS, CDR2 FNYEAQ, per germline. CDR3 size: 14 residues. Trimming took 4 bases from V and 4 from J; bases not matched to a gene: 1.

The genes are TRBV29-1 and TRBJ2-1; a weak D match, TRBD2 (6 bases). In germline, CDR1 is SQVTM, CDR2 ANQGSEA. Trimming took off 0 bases at V and 5 bases at J, with 17 bases between the two ends. The CDR3 contains 16 residues. CDR3: CSVEDLGGEGHNEQFF. In DNA form, the CDR3 reads TGCAGCGTTGAAGATTTGGGGGGAGAGGGACACAATGAGCAGTTCTTC.

The chain employs TRBV28 and TRBJ2-3, with no clear D. Trimming left V 6 bases short and J 1 base short, with 11 bases between. The CDR3 spans 14 residues. Germline CDR1 reads MDHEN; CDR2 reads SYDVKM. For the CDR3, the DNA is TGTGCCAGCAGCTCGTACTCGCGCACAGATACGCAGTATTTT. Amino acid sequence: CASSSYSRTDTQYF.

The chain joins TRBV7-9 to TRBJ2-2; D gene uncertain. The CDR3 covers 15 residues. From germline, CDR1 is SEHNR and CDR2 FQNEAQ (reference sequence). V lost 5 bases and J 1 base, leaving 11 bases between the germline ends. The CDR3 nucleotides read TGTGCCAGCAGCCTTGGAAGGCGGAACACCGGGGAGCTGTTTTTT. Its translation is CASSLGRRNTGELFF.

The rearrangement joins TRBV27 to TRBJ2-7; possibly TRBD2 for D (6 bases). Germline assignment: CDR1 MNHEY and CDR2 SMNVEV (reference sequence). Deletions cut 1 base from V and 5 bases from J, with 12 bases between. This CDR3 spans 14 amino acids. CDR3 loop: CASSLLGGSDEQYF. The CDR3 nucleotides read TGTGCCAGCAGTTTATTGGGGGGTAGTGACGAGCAGTACTTC.

This chain joins TRBV12-5 and TRBJ2-1; 10 positions match TRBD2. This CDR3 comprises 15 residues. Germline V CDR1 and CDR2: LGHNT, FRNRAP. The V and J ends lost 2 bases and 8 bases, in that order; junction bases with no gene match: 6. DNA of the CDR3: TGTGCTAGTGGTTTGTTCCTAGCGGGAGCCGATGAGCAGTTCTTC. This translates into CASGLFLAGADEQFF.

This chain joins TRBV13 and TRBJ2-3; D is undetermined. The CDR3 loop spans 12 amino acids. Germline V gene sequence: CDR1 PRHDT, CDR2 FYEKMQ (reference sequence). Trimming took off 6 bases at V and 6 bases at J, with 10 bases between the two ends. The CDR3 loop is CASSSLGDTQYF. CDR3 coding DNA: TGTGCCAGCAGTTCCCTAGGGGATACGCAGTATTTT.

The chain employs TRBV6-4 and TRBJ1-1; no reliable D call. Germline assignment: CDR1 MRHNA and CDR2 SNTAGT. Trimming pared 0 bases from V and 7 bases from J, leaving 9 bases between. There are 13 residues in the CDR3. The CDR3 DNA is TGTGCCAGCAGTGACTCGATCCTAAGTGAAGCTTTCTTT. Its translation is CASSDSILSEAFF.